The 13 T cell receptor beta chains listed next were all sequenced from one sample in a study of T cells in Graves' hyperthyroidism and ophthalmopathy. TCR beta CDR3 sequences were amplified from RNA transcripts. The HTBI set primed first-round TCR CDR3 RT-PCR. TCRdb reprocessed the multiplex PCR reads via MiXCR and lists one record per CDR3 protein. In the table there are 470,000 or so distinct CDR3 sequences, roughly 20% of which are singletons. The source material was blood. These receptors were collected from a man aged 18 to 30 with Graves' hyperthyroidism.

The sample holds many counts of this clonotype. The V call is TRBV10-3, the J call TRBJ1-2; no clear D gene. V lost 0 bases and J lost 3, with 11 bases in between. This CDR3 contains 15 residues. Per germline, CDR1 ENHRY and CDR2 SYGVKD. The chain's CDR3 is CAISESIVRDYGYTF. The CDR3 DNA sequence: TGTGCCATCAGTGAGTCGATAGTAAGAGACTATGGCTACACCTTC.

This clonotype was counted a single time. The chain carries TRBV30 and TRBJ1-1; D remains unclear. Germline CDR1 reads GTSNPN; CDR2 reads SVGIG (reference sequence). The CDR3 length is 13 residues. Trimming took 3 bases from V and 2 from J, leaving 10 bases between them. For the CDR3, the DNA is TGTGCCTGGAGGGTTGCTCCCAACACTGAAGCTTTCTTT. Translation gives CAWRVAPNTEAFF.

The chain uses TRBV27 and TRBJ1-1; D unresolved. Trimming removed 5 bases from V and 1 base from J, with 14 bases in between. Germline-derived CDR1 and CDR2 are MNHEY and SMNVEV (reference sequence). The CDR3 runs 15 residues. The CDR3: CASSTRRASNTEAFF. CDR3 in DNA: TGTGCCAGCAGTACACGTCGGGCCTCGAACACTGAAGCTTTCTTT.

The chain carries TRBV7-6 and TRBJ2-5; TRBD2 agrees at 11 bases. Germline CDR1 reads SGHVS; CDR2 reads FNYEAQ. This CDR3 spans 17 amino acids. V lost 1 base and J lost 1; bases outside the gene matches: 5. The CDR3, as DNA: TGTGCCAGCAGCTTAGGGCTAGCGGGAGGAGGCCAAGAGACCCAGTACTTC. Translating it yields CASSLGLAGGGQETQYF.

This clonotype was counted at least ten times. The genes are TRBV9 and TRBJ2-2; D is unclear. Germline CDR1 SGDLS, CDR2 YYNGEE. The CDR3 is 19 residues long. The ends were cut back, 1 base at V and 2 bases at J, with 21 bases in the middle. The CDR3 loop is CASSVSPHRTDENTGELFF. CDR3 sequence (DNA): TGTGCCAGCAGCGTATCTCCCCACCGAACAGACGAAAACACCGGGGAGCTGTTTTTT.

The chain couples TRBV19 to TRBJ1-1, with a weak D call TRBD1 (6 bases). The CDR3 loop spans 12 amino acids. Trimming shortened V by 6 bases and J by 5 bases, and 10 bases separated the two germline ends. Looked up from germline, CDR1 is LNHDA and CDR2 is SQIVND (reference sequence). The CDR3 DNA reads TGTGCCAGTAGACAGGGTTGGACTGAAGCTTTCTTT. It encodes CASRQGWTEAFF.

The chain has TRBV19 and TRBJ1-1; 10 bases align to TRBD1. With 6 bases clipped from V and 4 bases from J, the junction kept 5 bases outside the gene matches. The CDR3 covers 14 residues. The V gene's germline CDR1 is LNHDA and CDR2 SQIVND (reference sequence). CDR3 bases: TGTGCCAGTAGCCACGGACAGGGGGTCACTGAAGCTTTCTTT. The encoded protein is CASSHGQGVTEAFF.

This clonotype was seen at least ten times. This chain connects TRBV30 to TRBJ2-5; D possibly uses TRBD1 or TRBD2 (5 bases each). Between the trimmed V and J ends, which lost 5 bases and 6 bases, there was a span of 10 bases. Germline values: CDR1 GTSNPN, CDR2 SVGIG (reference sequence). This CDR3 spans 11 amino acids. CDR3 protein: CAWGTVQTQYF. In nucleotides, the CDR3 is TGTGCCTGGGGGACGGTCCAGACCCAGTACTTC.

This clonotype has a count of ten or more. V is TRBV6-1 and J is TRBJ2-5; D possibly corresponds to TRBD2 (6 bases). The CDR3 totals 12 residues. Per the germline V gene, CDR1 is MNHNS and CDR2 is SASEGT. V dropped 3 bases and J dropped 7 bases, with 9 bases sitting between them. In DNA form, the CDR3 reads TGTGCCAGCAGTGATTTGGGGGGGACCCAGTACTTC. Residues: CASSDLGGTQYF.

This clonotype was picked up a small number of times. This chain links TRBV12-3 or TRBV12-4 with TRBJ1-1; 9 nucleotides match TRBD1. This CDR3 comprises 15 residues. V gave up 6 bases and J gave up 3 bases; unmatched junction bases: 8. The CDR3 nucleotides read TGTGCCAGCAGGATCACAGGGGGCGCGGACACTGAAGCTTTCTTT. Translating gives CASRITGGADTEAFF.

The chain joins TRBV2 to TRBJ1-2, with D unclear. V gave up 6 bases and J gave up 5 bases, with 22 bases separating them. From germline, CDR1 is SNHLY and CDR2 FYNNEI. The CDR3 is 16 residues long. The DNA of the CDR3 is TGTGCCAGCAGCGTAAGGGCCCCGGATGCCGTTTATGGCTACACCTTC. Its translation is CASSVRAPDAVYGYTF.

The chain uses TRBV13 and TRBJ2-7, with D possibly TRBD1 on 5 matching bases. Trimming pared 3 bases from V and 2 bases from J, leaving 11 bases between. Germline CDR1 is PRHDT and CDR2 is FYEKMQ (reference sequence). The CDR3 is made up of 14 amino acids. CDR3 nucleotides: TGTGCCAGCAGCTTTTACAGGAGAACCTACGAGCAGTACTTC. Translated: CASSFYRRTYEQYF.

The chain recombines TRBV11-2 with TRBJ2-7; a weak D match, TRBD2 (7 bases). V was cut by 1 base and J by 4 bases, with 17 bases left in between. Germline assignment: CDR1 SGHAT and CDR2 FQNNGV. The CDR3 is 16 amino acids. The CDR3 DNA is TGTGCCAGCAGCTTAGGGGGGCCGGGGGGAGTGTACGAGCAGTACTTC. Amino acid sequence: CASSLGGPGGVYEQYF.